The 4 T cell receptor beta chains in this list originate from one sample, sequenced in a study of cytomegalovirus exposure and HLA in healthy donors. PCR involved 60 Vbeta and 13 Jbeta primers. TCRdb's copy holds only in-frame clones and misses some; the assay was immunoSEQ multiplex PCR. The table shows about 140,000 clones, with about 76% occurring only once. Source material: PBMCs. Source of these receptors: a man between 18 and 29 years old in good health and CMV-seronegative.

The genes are TRBV19 and TRBJ2-1; D possibly corresponds to TRBD1 (6 bases). The CDR3 contains 13 residues. V lost 5 bases, J lost 4 bases, and 9 bases lay in between. CDR1 is LNHDA and CDR2 is SQIVND in the germline V gene (reference sequence). CDR3 region: CASSSQGYNEQFF. The CDR3 nucleotides are TGTGCCAGTAGTTCACAGGGATACAATGAGCAGTTCTTC.

This clone was detected a few times. V gene TRBV6-1 combines with J gene TRBJ1-1, with D possibly TRBD1 on 5 matching bases. Germline lookup yields CDR1 MNHNS and CDR2 SASEGT. This CDR3 has 15 residues. V lost 10 bases to trimming and J lost 1 base, with 19 bases between them. CDR3 sequence: CATFEVGEKNTEAFF. Here the CDR3 DNA reads TGTGCCACCTTTGAGGTAGGGGAAAAGAACACTGAAGCTTTCTTT.

In its sample, this clone was seen a few times. The J gene is TRBJ2-2, the V gene TRBV11-3, with D unclear. Trimming stripped 8 bases from V and 7 bases from J, with 5 bases between. The CDR3 is made up of 10 amino acids. Germline V gene lookup returns CDR1 SGHNT and CDR2 YENEEA. CDR3 nucleotide sequence: TGTGCCAGCCCCGGCGGGGAGCTGTTTTTT. Its protein product is CASPGGELFF.

The chain couples TRBV6-1 to TRBJ1-1; the match to TRBD1 covers 8 bases. Per germline, CDR1 MNHNS and CDR2 SASEGT. V was pared by 1 base and J by 1 base, with 11 bases of the junction left unmatched. CDR3 length: 18 amino acids. CDR3 sequence reads: CASSEESRGRLGNTEAFF. In DNA, the CDR3 is TGTGCCAGCAGTGAAGAAAGCAGGGGGCGGTTGGGGAACACTGAAGCTTTCTTT.